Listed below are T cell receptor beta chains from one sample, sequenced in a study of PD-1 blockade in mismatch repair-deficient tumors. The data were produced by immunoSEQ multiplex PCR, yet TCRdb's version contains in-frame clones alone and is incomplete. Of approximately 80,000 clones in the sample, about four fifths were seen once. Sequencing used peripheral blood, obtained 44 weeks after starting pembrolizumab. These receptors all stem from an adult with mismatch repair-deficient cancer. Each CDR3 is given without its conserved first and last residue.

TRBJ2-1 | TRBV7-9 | ASSLRLAGVNEQF
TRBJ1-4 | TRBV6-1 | ASSETGAKLF
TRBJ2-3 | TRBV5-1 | ASSLDRVDNTQY
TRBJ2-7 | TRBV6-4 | ASRWDRSPYEQY
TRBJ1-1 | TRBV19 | ASSIAEKGYTEAF
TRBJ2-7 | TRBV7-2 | ASSLTLNYEQY
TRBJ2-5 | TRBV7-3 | ASSLPKRLVQETQY
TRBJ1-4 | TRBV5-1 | ASSGAGFATNEKLF
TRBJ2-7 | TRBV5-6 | ASSFATRDRSYEQY
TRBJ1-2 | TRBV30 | AWGHGSYGYT
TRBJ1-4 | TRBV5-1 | ASSIGDTNEKLF
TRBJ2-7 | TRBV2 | ASSDPQEVIYEQY
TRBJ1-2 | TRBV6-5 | ASSYRQGQYGYT
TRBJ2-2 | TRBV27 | ASSLRGSGRRDGELF
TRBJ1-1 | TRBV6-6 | ASSSRQGSPNTEAF
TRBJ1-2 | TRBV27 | ASRETGVKDGYT
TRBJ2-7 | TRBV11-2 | ASSLGIAYEQY
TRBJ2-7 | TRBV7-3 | ASSLIHEQY
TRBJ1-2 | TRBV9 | ASSVDSGIHGYT
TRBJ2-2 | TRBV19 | ASSHPNTGELF
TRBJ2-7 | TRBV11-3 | ASSPGTSGTYEQY